Shown below are 14 T cell receptor beta chains from a single sample sequenced in a study of radiation and T cells in renal cell carcinoma (dated by TCRdb to the early 2020s). Libraries were made using the immunoSEQ multiplex PCR assay. Held by TCRdb, this immuneACCESS table contains in-frame sequences only and omits some clones. Under half of the omission traces to an unresolved V gene where checked; the cause of the rest is unknown. The sample contains fewer than 200,000 clones, 88% of them found a single time. The top ten clonotypes cover about 11% of the sample. This specimen's time point label, interpreted: blood 4 weeks post-SBRT, at nephrectomy. The meaning of the sample's treatment or condition label: 15 Gy SBRT to primary tumor, nephrectomy 4 weeks later. Sequenced here: blood, sampled from a patient whose treatment included radiotherapy and nephrectomy. The receptor source for this set is a woman aged 50 to 60 with renal cell carcinoma.

This clone was seen more than once but under ten times. This chain links TRBV6-1 with TRBJ1-4; TRBD1 might be the D (5 bases). Per germline, CDR1 MNHNS and CDR2 SASEGT. V was cut by 2 bases and J by 4 bases, with 11 bases left in between. The CDR3 sequence is 15 residues long. CDR3 sequence reads: CASSEQQGLNEKLFF. The CDR3 DNA sequence: TGTGCCAGCAGTGAACAGCAGGGACTTAATGAAAAACTGTTTTTT.

The CDR3 DNA sequence: TGTGCCAGCAGCTTAGCCGTTGCGGGTACGCAGTATTTT. The encoded protein is CASSLAVAGTQYF. The gene calls are TRBV7-2 and TRBJ2-3, with D maybe TRBD2 (5 bases). The CDR3 length is 13 residues. The V gene lost 0 bases and the J gene lost 8 bases, with 9 bases spanning the gap. Germline CDR1 reads SGHTA; CDR2 reads FQGNSA.

The gene calls are TRBV21-1 and TRBJ2-5; TRBD2 reflects the table's D call only, with no check against the DNA. TRBV21-1 is shown as a pseudogene. The CDR3 sequence is 14 residues long. CDR3 bases: TGTGCCAGCAGCAAAGGCAATTACGGGGAGACCCAGTACTTC. Protein: CASSKGNYGETQYF.

V gene TRBV7-2 combines with J gene TRBJ1-4; a possible D gene is TRBD1 (6 bases). The CDR3 loop spans 15 amino acids. The germline V gene has CDR1 SGHTA and CDR2 FQGNSA. Trimming shortened V by 1 base and J by 8 bases, and 14 bases separated the two germline ends. The CDR3 reads CASSLDPGAQEKLFF. The CDR3 DNA reads TGTGCCAGCAGCTTAGATCCAGGGGCCCAGGAAAAACTGTTTTTT.

DNA for the CDR3: TGTGCCAGTAGCCTTGGTCCACCCTACGAGCAGTACTTC. The encoded protein is CASSLGPPYEQYF. The chain links TRBV19 to TRBJ2-7; D is uncertain. CDR3 length: 13 amino acids. Germline V gives CDR1 LNHDA, CDR2 SQIVND (reference sequence). The V end was cut by 6 bases, the J end by 2 bases, with 11 bases between.

V gene TRBV11-3 combines with J gene TRBJ2-3, with D perhaps TRBD1 (6 bases). Trimming left V 5 bases short and J 4 bases short, with 25 bases between. Germline values: CDR1 SGHNT, CDR2 YENEEA. This CDR3 region has 18 residues. CDR3 sequence (DNA): TGTGCCAGCAGCCCCTGGTGGCGGCAGGGGAGAAAGCCAGATACGCAGTATTTT. This codes for CASSPWWRQGRKPDTQYF. Based on the CDR3 plus reference TRBV11-3 and TRBJ2-3, the full variable domain is EAGVVQSPRYKIIEKKQPVAFWCNPISGHNTLYWYLQNLGQGPELLIRYENEEAVDDSQLPKDRFSAERLKGVDSTLKIQPAELGDSAVYLCASSPWWRQGRKPDTQYFGPGTRLTVL.

The V gene is TRBV6-1, the J gene TRBJ2-2; 9 nucleotides align to TRBD1. V shed 5 bases and J 6 bases; nucleotides not matched to a gene: 4. CDR1 and CDR2 (germline): MNHNS, SASEGT. This CDR3 comprises 14 residues. The CDR3, as DNA: TGTGCCAGCAGTAACGACAGGGGGTCCGGGGAGCTGTTTTTT. Translation: CASSNDRGSGELFF.

This chain joins TRBV7-6 and TRBJ2-7, with D unclear. CDR3 size: 15 residues. Germline V gene lookup returns CDR1 SGHVS and CDR2 FNYEAQ. V dropped 4 bases and J dropped 3 bases, with 16 bases sitting between them. CDR3 protein: CASSSSVGGVYEQYF. For the CDR3, the DNA is TGTGCCAGCAGCTCCTCGGTTGGTGGGGTCTACGAGCAGTACTTC.

A word on this clone: Other DNA sequences within the sample encode an identical CDR3. This rearrangement joins TRBV5-1 to TRBJ2-7; the match to TRBD1 covers 11 bases. The CDR3 totals 15 residues. With 0 bases clipped from V and 4 bases from J, the junction kept 3 bases outside the gene matches. Germline V gives CDR1 SGHRS, CDR2 YFSETQ. CDR3 in DNA: TGCGCCAGCAGCTTGGGAGGACAGGGGGCTTACGAGCAGTACTTC. It specifies CASSLGGQGAYEQYF.

This chain uses TRBV15 with TRBJ1-2; unclear D gene. The CDR3 is 12 amino acids. Trimming took 0 bases from V and 4 from J, leaving 3 bases between them. Germline loops: CDR1 LNHNV, CDR2 YYDKDF (reference sequence). The CDR3 DNA sequence: TGTGCCACCAGCAGAGATGCCTATGGCTACACCTTC. This encodes CATSRDAYGYTF.

The V and J genes are TRBV5-1 and TRBJ1-1; D call uncertain. Per the germline V gene, CDR1 is SGHRS and CDR2 is YFSETQ. V shed 0 bases and J shed 6 bases, with 18 bases lying between them. The CDR3 is 16 residues long. CDR3 DNA sequence: TGCGCCAGCAGCTTGGAGCCAGGTCTCTCCTTTGCTGAAGCTTTCTTT. Encoded protein: CASSLEPGLSFAEAFF. Using reference TRBV5-1 and TRBJ1-1 for the parts outside the CDR3, the full variable domain is KAGVTQTPRYLIKTRGQQVTLSCSPISGHRSVSWYQQTPGQGLQFLFEYFSETQRNKGNFPGRFSGRQFSNSRSEMNVSTLELGDSALYLCASSLEPGLSFAEAFFGQGTRLTVV.

This chain links TRBV19 with TRBJ1-5; D perhaps matches TRBD1 (6 bases). The CDR3 spans 16 residues. Per the germline V gene, CDR1 is LNHDA and CDR2 is SQIVND (reference sequence). V was shortened by 5 bases and J by 0 bases, with 14 bases between the two germline ends. For the CDR3, the DNA is TGTGCCAGTAGTTGGACAGCGAGGTATAGCAATCAGCCCCAGCATTTT. It encodes CASSWTARYSNQPQHF.

This sequence joins TRBV10-1 and TRBJ2-7; D call uncertain. This CDR3 comprises 15 residues. Germline V gives CDR1 WNHNN, CDR2 SYGVQD (reference sequence). V lost 9 bases to trimming and J lost 2 bases, with 20 bases between them. DNA for the CDR3: TGCGCCAGTTTTAAGGCCCTTAAATCGACCTACGAGCAGTACTTC. It yields the protein CASFKALKSTYEQYF.

The J gene is TRBJ2-1, the V gene TRBV5-4; 14 bases fit TRBD2. Germline CDR1 is SGHNT and CDR2 is YYREEE (reference sequence). This CDR3 region has 19 residues. Trimming took 1 base from V and 5 from J; bases not matched to a gene: 11. The CDR3 sequence: CASSLPRLAGGSRDNEQFF. CDR3 nucleotide sequence: TGTGCCAGCAGCTTGCCCCGACTAGCGGGGGGGTCTCGGGACAATGAGCAGTTCTTC.